The next 21 T cell receptor beta chains were all read from a single sample in a study of blood T cell repertoires in COVID-19. The assay was immunoSEQ multiplex PCR, and TCRdb's table has in-frame clones only and misses some. The sample holds 40,000 to 60,000 clones, roughly two thirds seen once. The specimen was peripheral blood. Receptor source: a woman in her 70s with acute or convalescent COVID-19.

The rearrangement joins TRBV7-2 to TRBJ2-3, with 8 bases aligning to TRBD1. This CDR3 is built from 15 residues. CDR1 and CDR2 (germline): SGHTA, FQGNSA. Unmatched junction bases numbered 9, after V lost 4 bases and J lost 6 bases. For the CDR3, the DNA is TGTGCCAGCAGCTCCCAACTCAACAGGGGGGATACGCAGTATTTT. Protein: CASSSQLNRGDTQYF.

The table lists this clone with many counts. CDR3 protein: CASSKGWESTGELFF. CDR3 nucleotide sequence: TGTGCCAGCAGCAAGGGTTGGGAGAGCACCGGGGAGCTGTTTTTT. This chain links TRBV9 with TRBJ2-2, with TRBD2 as a possible D gene (5 bases). CDR1 is SGDLS, CDR2 YYNGEE, per germline. The CDR3 totals 15 residues. Trimming pared 4 bases from V and 4 bases from J, leaving 14 bases between.

This clone was detected a few times. V gene TRBV4-1 combines with J gene TRBJ2-3, with 7 nucleotides matching TRBD2. The V gene end was trimmed by 4 bases and the J gene end by 3 bases; junction bases not matched to a gene: 10. Germline lookup yields CDR1 MGHRA and CDR2 YSYEKL. This CDR3 has 16 residues. The CDR3 region has the DNA TGCGCCAGCAGCCCCATGAGGGCGGGAGTAACAGATACGCAGTATTTT. The encoded protein is CASSPMRAGVTDTQYF.

This clone was picked up many times. The chain links TRBV2 to TRBJ1-1; 7 bases are shared with TRBD1. After removal of 4 bases from V and 6 bases from J, the junction contained 8 bases not matched to a gene. This CDR3 contains 14 residues. Germline loops: CDR1 SNHLY, CDR2 FYNNEI. In nucleotides, the CDR3 is TGTGCCAGCAGTGTAACGGGACAGACCTCTGAAGCTTTCTTT. Protein: CASSVTGQTSEAFF.

This clone was observed many times. The V and J genes are TRBV9 and TRBJ1-2; D is unresolved. In germline, CDR1 is SGDLS, CDR2 YYNGEE. The CDR3 sequence is 13 residues long. The V and J ends lost 3 bases and 4 bases respectively, with 10 bases between them. Here the CDR3 DNA reads TGTGCCAGCAGCGCGAGTGGGCCCTATGGCTACACCTTC. Protein: CASSASGPYGYTF.

The V and J genes are TRBV3-1 (or the pseudogene TRBV3-2) and TRBJ2-1, with D unclear. Germline CDR1 and CDR2: LGHDT and YNNKEL (reference sequence). The CDR3 has 12 residues. V lost 5 bases and J lost 8, with 10 bases in between. The CDR3 DNA reads as TGTGCCAGCAGCTTGGGTAGCTATGAGCAGTTCTTC. The encoded protein is CASSLGSYEQFF.

This clone was picked up a small number of times. This chain links TRBV2 with TRBJ2-5; D not certain. The CDR3 contains 15 residues. The V gene's germline CDR1 is SNHLY and CDR2 FYNNEI. Trimming took 6 bases from V and 0 from J, leaving 14 bases between them. The DNA for the CDR3 is TGTGCCAGCAGGAGGTACTCGCAGAACCAAGAGACCCAGTACTTC. Translating gives CASRRYSQNQETQYF.

The chain joins TRBV28 to TRBJ1-5; D is unclear. This CDR3 region has 15 residues. Germline CDR1 reads MDHEN; CDR2 reads SYDVKM. V lost 6 bases, J lost 2 bases, and 14 bases lay in between. As DNA, the CDR3 is TGTGCCAGCAGCCTCCCGGGAGCAGGCAATCAGCCCCAGCATTTT. Protein product: CASSLPGAGNQPQHF.

The chain recombines TRBV7-8 with TRBJ1-4; TRBD1 agrees at 7 bases. CDR3 length equals 18 residues. The germline V gene encodes CDR1 SGHVS and CDR2 FQNEAQ. V gave up 5 bases and J gave up 10 bases; unmatched junction bases: 22. CDR3 bases: TGTGCCAGCAGCCAAATCACCCGCTCGAGAGGGGGCGGAGGAAAACTGTTTTTT. As protein: CASSQITRSRGGGGKLFF.

V usage is TRBV19 and J usage is TRBJ2-1, with 7 nucleotides matching TRBD2. This CDR3 has 14 amino acids. CDR1 and CDR2 (germline): LNHDA, SQIVND (reference sequence). The ends lost 4 bases at V and 6 bases at J; junction bases unmatched: 6. The DNA of the CDR3 is TGTGCCAGTAGTACCCGGACTAGTGCCAATGAGCAGTTCTTC. Protein: CASSTRTSANEQFF.

The table lists this clone with a few counts. This chain links TRBV7-8 with TRBJ2-3; 8 bases are shared with TRBD2. V trimming: 5 bases; J trimming: 1 base; junction bases outside the gene matches: 5. The CDR3 has 15 residues. Germline V gene sequence: CDR1 SGHVS, CDR2 FQNEAQ. Here the CDR3 DNA reads TGTGCCAGCAGCCCCGGGGGGGGTCGCACAGATACGCAGTATTTT. It translates to CASSPGGGRTDTQYF.

The CDR3 loop is CASSLGPAGVSEQYF. CDR3 in DNA: TGTGCCAGCAGCCTGGGACCAGCGGGGGTAAGCGAGCAGTACTTC. V gene TRBV3-1 (or the pseudogene TRBV3-2) combines with J gene TRBJ2-7, with TRBD2 identical over 8 bases. This CDR3 region has 15 residues. From germline, CDR1 is LGHDT and CDR2 YNNKEL (reference sequence). J gave up 6 bases and V 4 bases, and 11 bases lay outside the gene matches.

The rearrangement uses TRBV28 and TRBJ1-2; D perhaps matches TRBD1 (6 bases). Germline CDR1 reads MDHEN; CDR2 reads SYDVKM. The CDR3 is 14 residues long. V gave up 2 bases and J gave up 4 bases, with 11 bases separating them. Written as DNA, the CDR3 is TGTGCCAGCAGTTTAAGCCAGGGGAGCTATGGCTACACCTTC. Its protein is CASSLSQGSYGYTF.

The gene calls are TRBV14 and TRBJ2-6; 10 positions agree with TRBD2. Germline CDR1 SGHDN, CDR2 FVKESK. The CDR3 consists of 18 residues. The V gene end was trimmed by 4 bases and the J gene end by 0 bases; junction bases not matched to a gene: 6. The CDR3 bases are TGTGCCAGCAGCCGAAGACTAGCGGGCTACTCTGGGGCCAACGTCCTGACTTTC. Protein: CASSRRLAGYSGANVLTF.

The chain joins TRBV6-2 or TRBV6-3 to TRBJ2-1; TRBD2 matches at 8 bases. After removal of 5 bases from V and 4 bases from J, the junction contained 7 bases not matched to a gene. Germline-derived CDR1 and CDR2 are MNHEY and SVGEGT. The CDR3 length is 15 residues. CDR3 DNA: TGTGCCAGCAGTCCCCCGGGAGGGGAGTACAATGAGCAGTTCTTC. Protein sequence: CASSPPGGEYNEQFF.

The rearrangement joins TRBV12-3 or TRBV12-4 to TRBJ2-1; TRBD1 aligns across 9 bases. The CDR3 consists of 13 residues. Trimming took 4 bases from V and 9 from J; bases not matched to a gene: 4. The CDR3 DNA reads as TGTGCCAGCAGTTCCACAGGGGGCAGTGAGCAGTTCTTC. This translates into CASSSTGGSEQFF.

The genes are TRBV11-1 and TRBJ1-1, with unresolved D. In germline, CDR1 is SGHAT, CDR2 FQDESV (reference sequence). The CDR3 sequence is 13 residues long. This CDR3 is CASHRLGNSGAFF. The CDR3 bases are TGTGCAAGCCATCGATTGGGCAACAGCGGAGCTTTCTTT.

This clone was observed a few times. The genes are TRBV3-1 (or the pseudogene TRBV3-2) and TRBJ2-7; 9 bases agree with TRBD2. V trimming: 0 bases; J trimming: 6 bases; junction bases outside the gene matches: 3. This CDR3 comprises 14 residues. Germline V gives CDR1 LGHDT, CDR2 YNNKEL (reference sequence). This CDR3 reads CASSQETSGTEQYF. The CDR3 DNA sequence: TGTGCCAGCAGCCAAGAGACTAGCGGCACCGAGCAGTACTTC.

This clone occurred a few times. V and J are TRBV2 and TRBJ1-4; D is undetermined. V lost 1 base to trimming and J lost 8 bases, with 11 bases between them. This CDR3 is 14 amino acids long. CDR1 is SNHLY, CDR2 FYNNEI, per germline. The CDR3 coding sequence is TGTGCCAGCAGTGAAGTACCCCGGGAGGAAAAACTGTTTTTT. Residues: CASSEVPREEKLFF.

There are a few counts of this clone. The V gene is TRBV18, the J gene TRBJ1-1; 8 bases align to TRBD1. Germline lookup yields CDR1 KGHSH and CDR2 LQKENI. With 3 bases clipped from V and 6 bases from J, the junction kept 6 bases outside the gene matches. This CDR3 is built from 14 residues. CDR3 DNA sequence: TGTGCCAGCTCACCTACCGGGACAGGATCTGAAGCTTTCTTT. Translating it yields CASSPTGTGSEAFF.

CDR3 sequence reads: CASSLWGLAGVSEQYF. The CDR3 nucleotides read TGTGCCAGCAGCCTTTGGGGCCTAGCGGGAGTGAGTGAGCAGTACTTC. V is TRBV7-2 and J is TRBJ2-7; 10 bases match TRBD2. The ends lost 5 bases at V and 7 bases at J; junction bases unmatched: 14. From germline, CDR1 is SGHTA and CDR2 FQGNSA. The CDR3 is made up of 16 amino acids.